The entry below gives a single T cell receptor (beta chain) sequence along with its context. What it binds is not known. This sample was taken from a study of beta chain features in type 1 diabetes. Study-level findings and limits: All four CD4+ subsets of Type 1 diabetes patients contained TCRB CDR3s that were moderately but significantly shorter.

Since all of the isolated RNA was reverse transcribed, expressed TCRB transcripts were what got sequenced. The data were produced by immunoSEQ multiplex PCR, yet TCRdb's version contains in-frame clones alone and is incomplete. This table holds some 350,000 clones, around 9.6% found once. V was pared by 4 bases and J by 2 bases, with 11 bases of the junction left unmatched. The CDR3 has 16 amino acids. CDR1 SGHRS and CDR2 YFSETQ come from the germline V gene. The clonotype was recovered from a man aged 25 to 40 with type 1 diabetes. This chain connects TRBV5-1 to TRBJ1-2; 7 nucleotides line up with TRBD1. Specimen: central memory CD4+ T cells from blood. The CDR3 nucleotides read TGCGCCAGCAGCACAAGCTCTGAGACAGGGAACTATGGCTACACCTTC. Amino acid sequence: CASSTSSETGNYGYTF.